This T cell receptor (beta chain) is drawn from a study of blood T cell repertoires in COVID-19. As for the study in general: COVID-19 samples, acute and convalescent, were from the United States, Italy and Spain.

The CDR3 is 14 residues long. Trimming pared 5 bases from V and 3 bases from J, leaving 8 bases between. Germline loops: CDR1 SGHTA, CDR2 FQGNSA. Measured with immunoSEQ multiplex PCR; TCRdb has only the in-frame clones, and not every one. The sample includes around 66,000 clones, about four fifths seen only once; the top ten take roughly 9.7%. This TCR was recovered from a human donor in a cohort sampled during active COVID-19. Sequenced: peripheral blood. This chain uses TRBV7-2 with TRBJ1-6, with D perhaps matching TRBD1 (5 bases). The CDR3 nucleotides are TGTGCCAGCAGCGCCGACAGCTATAATTCACCCCTCCACTTT. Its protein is CASSADSYNSPLHF.